This TCR beta chain came from a study of CD4 T cells in relation to SARS-CoV-2 and coronaviruses. General study findings and limits: Crossreactivity was assessed only for spike protein, not other viral proteins. Compared with monoreactive clones, crossreactive clones showed significantly weaker SARS-CoV-2 expansion.

Unmatched junction bases numbered 8, after V lost 4 bases and J lost 7 bases. Per the germline V gene, CDR1 is SNHLY and CDR2 is FYNNEI. This CDR3 has 15 residues. For this clone: The antigen remains unidentified.

The unexposed donors gave CD4+ T cells in about 2010-2019, prior to COVID-19. Assay: immunoSEQ multiplex PCR; the TCRdb copy retains only in-frame clones and omits some. The sample lists under 70,000 clones; roughly 85% were seen once. The sequence derives from a human donor in good health. Material: memory CD4+ T cells from PBMCs. The chain recombines TRBV2 with TRBJ2-1; TRBD1 matches 9 bases. The CDR3 nucleotides read TGTGCCAGCAGTGTTAACGGACAGGGGAGAAATGAGCAGTTCTTC. Translated, it gives CASSVNGQGRNEQFF.